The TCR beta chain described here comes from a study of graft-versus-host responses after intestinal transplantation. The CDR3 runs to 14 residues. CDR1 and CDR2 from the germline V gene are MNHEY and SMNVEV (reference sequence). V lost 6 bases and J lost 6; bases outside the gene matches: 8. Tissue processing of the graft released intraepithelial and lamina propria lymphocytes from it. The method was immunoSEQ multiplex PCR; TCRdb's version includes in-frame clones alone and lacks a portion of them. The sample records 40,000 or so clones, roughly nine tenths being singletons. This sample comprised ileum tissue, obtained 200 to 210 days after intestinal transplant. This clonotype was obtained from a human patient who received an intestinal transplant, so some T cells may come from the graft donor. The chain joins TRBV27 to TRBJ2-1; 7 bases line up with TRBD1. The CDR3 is CASSDRERGNEQFF. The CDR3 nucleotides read TGTGCCAGCAGCGACAGGGAACGTGGCAATGAGCAGTTCTTC.